A selection of T cell receptor beta chains follows, all from one sample in a study of cytomegalovirus exposure and HLA in healthy donors. Sequenced by immunoSEQ multiplex PCR; TCRdb stores in-frame clones only, minus some. Of 150,000 to 200,000 clones in the sample, around 86% were seen once. Source material: PBMCs. The source of these receptors is a male donor in good health and CMV-seronegative. Both conserved end residues are part of each CDR3. The D gene is left open where the match is weak. Expanded clones get a size class; other rows say once, few or many, or leave the size out.

j_gene,v_gene,abundance,d_gene,CDR3nt,CDR3aa
TRBJ2-4,TRBV6-1,-,TRBD1,TGTGCCAGTCAGACAGGGGGCCCGGCAAACATTCAGTACTTC,CASQTGGPANIQYF
TRBJ2-5,TRBV5-4,-,TRBD2,TGTGCCAGCAGCCTGACCGGGGGGAAAGAGACCCAGTACTTC,CASSLTGGKETQYF
TRBJ2-7,TRBV5-1,-,TRBD1,TGCGCCAGCAGCCCCGGTGGGACAGGGAATGGGTACGAGCAGTACTTC,CASSPGGTGNGYEQYF
TRBJ1-4,TRBV30,-,TRBD1,TGTGCCTGGAAAGGCGACAGGGTGAAATATACTAATGAAAAACTGTTTTTT,CAWKGDRVKYTNEKLFF
TRBJ1-5,TRBV23-1,-,-,TGCGCCAGCAGTCAATCGATAGGGGAGGGTCAGCCCCAGCATTTT,CASSQSIGEGQPQHF
TRBJ1-1,TRBV9,-,-,TGTGCCAGCAGCCCCCGCTCGGGGGGCCCAGGCACTGAAGCTTTCTTT,CASSPRSGGPGTEAFF
TRBJ2-7,TRBV7-2,-,TRBD1,TGTGCCTGCGGGACAGGGGTTGACTACGAGCAGTACTTC,CACGTGVDYEQYF
TRBJ2-5,TRBV7-9,-,-,TGTGCCAGCAGCTTTATGGGCACCGGAGAGACCCAGTACTTC,CASSFMGTGETQYF
TRBJ2-5,TRBV30,-,TRBD2,TGTGCCTGGCGACCTGGACTAGCAGTAGAGACCCAGTACTTC,CAWRPGLAVETQYF
TRBJ1-2,TRBV6-4,-,TRBD1,TGTGCCAGCAATATCATTAAGAGACAGGGTCTCTATGGCTACACCTTC,CASNIIKRQGLYGYTF
TRBJ2-2,TRBV29-1,once,-,TGCAGCGTCGCAAACAGCCTCGCCGGGGAGCTGTTTTTT,CSVANSLAGELFF
TRBJ2-2,TRBV18,-,TRBD1,TGTGCCAGCTCACTAGGACAGGGGGCGAACACCGGGGAGCTGTTTTTT,CASSLGQGANTGELFF
TRBJ1-1,TRBV10-3,-,-,TGTGCCATCAAGGCCACAGGAGAAGCTTTCTTT,CAIKATGEAFF
TRBJ2-7,TRBV6-1,once,TRBD1,TGTGCCAGCAGGGACAGGGGCAGTTCCTACGAGCAGTACTTC,CASRDRGSSYEQYF
TRBJ1-4,TRBV7-9,-,-,TGTGCCAGCAGTTTCACAACAACTAATGAAAAACTGTTTTTT,CASSFTTTNEKLFF
TRBJ1-2,TRBV7-9,-,-,TGTGCCAGCCAGGAACCCACTCACCCTAACTATGGCTACACCTTC,CASQEPTHPNYGYTF
TRBJ1-6,TRBV6-6,few,-,TGTGCCAGCAGTCCCAGGGCATCGGAGAATTCACCCCTCCACTTT,CASSPRASENSPLHF
TRBJ1-1,TRBV29-1,few,TRBD1,TGCAGCGTGAACACAGGGGGCACTGACACTGAAGCTTTCTTT,CSVNTGGTDTEAFF
TRBJ2-7,TRBV2,-,TRBD2,TGTGCCAGCAGCCTCAGGACTAGAAACTACGAGCAGTACTTC,CASSLRTRNYEQYF
TRBJ1-5,TRBV6-1,-,-,TGTGCCAGCCGGAGTGGGGGGCAGCCCCAGCATTTT,CASRSGGQPQHF
TRBJ1-2,TRBV20-1,-,-,TGCAGTGCTACCGACAGCTATGGCTACACCTTC,CSATDSYGYTF
TRBJ1-3,TRBV18,-,-,TGTGCCAGCTCACCAACAGGGATTGGAAACACCATATATTTT,CASSPTGIGNTIYF
TRBJ2-3,TRBV13,-,TRBD2,TGTGCCAGCAGCTTAGTGGGGAGCGGGGGGGCCATGGGAGATACGCAGTATTTT,CASSLVGSGGAMGDTQYF
TRBJ2-5,TRBV4-1,few,-,TGCGCCAGCAGCCAAGAAGGGGCAGGTCGACGGGAGACCCAGTACTTC,CASSQEGAGRRETQYF
TRBJ2-3,TRBV7-9,few,-,TGTGCCAGCAGCTTGGACATCAGCACAGATACGCAGTATTTT,CASSLDISTDTQYF
TRBJ2-3,TRBV9,-,TRBD1,TGTGCCAGCAGCGTCCTGACAGGGTCGGGCACAGATACGCAGTATTTT,CASSVLTGSGTDTQYF
TRBJ2-1,TRBV7-6,-,TRBD2,TGTGCCAGCAGCCTAACTAGCGGCGATTACAATGAGCAGTTCTTC,CASSLTSGDYNEQFF
TRBJ2-1,TRBV7-9,-,TRBD2,TGTGCCAGCAGCCCCCCGGGACTAGCGAGCTCCTACAATGAGCAGTTCTTC,CASSPPGLASSYNEQFF
TRBJ1-1,TRBV10-3,-,-,TGTGCCATCAGTGAGTACAGCAACACTGAAGCTTTCTTT,CAISEYSNTEAFF
TRBJ2-3,TRBV9,-,-,TGTGCCAGCAGCCCCCCGATGGGCAACGCAGATACGCAGTATTTT,CASSPPMGNADTQYF
TRBJ1-2,TRBV19,-,-,TGTGCCAGTAGTATAGGACGGGAGAAAAACTATGGCTACACCTTC,CASSIGREKNYGYTF
TRBJ2-5,TRBV5-1,-,TRBD2,TGCGCCAGCAGCTTGGAAACGGGGGGGACCCAGTACTTC,CASSLETGGTQYF
TRBJ1-4,TRBV5-1,-,-,TGCGCCAGCAGCCCCAGGACAGAAACTAATGAAAAACTGTTTTTT,CASSPRTETNEKLFF
TRBJ2-3,TRBV5-5,-,-,TGTGCCAGCAGCTTAGAGGGGGTAATGCAGTATTTT,CASSLEGVMQYF
TRBJ1-1,TRBV11-1,-,-,TGTGCCAGCAGCCGACCGGGACTCAAGAGAGCTTTCTTT,CASSRPGLKRAFF
TRBJ2-3,TRBV27,few,TRBD2,TGTGCCAGCAGTCCGGGACTAGCGGTAGGAGAAGATACGCAGTATTTT,CASSPGLAVGEDTQYF
TRBJ1-1,TRBV9,once,-,TGTGCCAGCAGCAACCCAGGGGTGGGTCCCACTGAAGCTTTCTTT,CASSNPGVGPTEAFF
TRBJ1-1,TRBV4-3,-,-,TGCGTCAGCAGCCAAGTACCGCGTCGGGGGTTAGGGACTGAAGCTTTCTTT,CVSSQVPRRGLGTEAFF
TRBJ1-2,TRBV5-6,-,-,TGTGCCAGCAGCTTGGGAGCGGCCCGGCAATGGGGCTATGGCTACACCTTC,CASSLGAARQWGYGYTF
TRBJ2-5,TRBV4-3,-,TRBD1,TGCGCCAGCAGCCAAGGCAACGCTCTGACAGGGGGCCAAGAGACCCAGTACTTC,CASSQGNALTGGQETQYF
TRBJ1-3,TRBV28,-,-,TGTGCCAGCAGTTTATATCCAGCTAGCTTCTCTGGAAACACCATATATTTT,CASSLYPASFSGNTIYF
TRBJ2-1,TRBV7-9,-,TRBD2,TGTGCCAGCAGCCTAAGGGACCTTCCGGGGGGGCCATCTGAGCAGTTCTTC,CASSLRDLPGGPSEQFF
TRBJ1-2,TRBV10-3,-,-,TGTGCCATCAGCCCTATCCACGCCGGCTACACCTTC,CAISPIHAGYTF
TRBJ1-6,TRBV7-2,few,-,TGTGCCAGCAGCTTAAATCTGAATTCACCCCTCCACTTT,CASSLNLNSPLHF
TRBJ1-4,TRBV4-3,-,-,TGCGCCAGCAGCCAAGTCCGGGACAATCTGGATGAAAAACTGTTTTTT,CASSQVRDNLDEKLFF
TRBJ2-7,TRBV5-1,-,-,TGCGCCAGCAGCTTGGGGGCCGGGGGCGAGCAGTACTTC,CASSLGAGGEQYF
TRBJ1-4,TRBV6-1,-,-,TGTGCCAGCAGTACCGGTACAACTAATGAAAAACTGTTTTTT,CASSTGTTNEKLFF
TRBJ1-2,TRBV29-1,-,-,TGCAGCGTTGCCAGGTTTGACTATGGCTACACCTTC,CSVARFDYGYTF
TRBJ2-7,TRBV30,-,TRBD2,TGTGCCTGGAGTGGTAGCGGGGGGGTCTCCTACGAGCAGTACTTC,CAWSGSGGVSYEQYF
TRBJ2-3,TRBV7-9,-,-,TGTGCCAGCAGCTTAGGGGCCGCGCAGTATTTT,CASSLGAAQYF
TRBJ2-2,TRBV5-4,few,TRBD1,TGTGCCAGCAGCTTTGAGGACAGGGAAAAGCTGTTTTTT,CASSFEDREKLFF
TRBJ2-3,TRBV5-1,-,TRBD2,TGCGCCAGCAGCTTCGGACTAGCTCCAGATACGCAGTATTTT,CASSFGLAPDTQYF
TRBJ1-4,TRBV5-1,-,-,TGCGCCAGCAGCTTGGGGGGAGGAGATGAAAAACTGTTTTTT,CASSLGGGDEKLFF
TRBJ1-4,TRBV6-1,-,-,TGTGCCAGCAGTGACCCAGGGAGGGATGAAAAACTGTTTTTT,CASSDPGRDEKLFF
TRBJ1-1,TRBV5-1,-,-,TGCGCCAGCAGCAGAGAAGGGGGTCCGAACACTGAAGCTTTCTTT,CASSREGGPNTEAFF
TRBJ1-2,TRBV6-1,-,TRBD1,TGTGCCGGCAGACAGGGCGGTGGCTACACCTTC,CAGRQGGGYTF
TRBJ2-7,TRBV11-2,-,-,TGTGCCAGCAGCTTAGGAGGCGCTAATCTCGAGCAGTACTTC,CASSLGGANLEQYF
TRBJ1-1,TRBV10-2,-,TRBD1,TGCGCCAGCAGAGGACAGGCAGTAGCTGAAGCTTTCTTT,CASRGQAVAEAFF
TRBJ2-7,TRBV5-4,once,-,TGTGCCAGCAGCTTGGCTTACGAGCAGTACTTC,CASSLAYEQYF